Shown below are 8 T cell receptor beta chains from a single sample sequenced in a study of cytomegalovirus exposure and HLA in healthy donors. The repertoire was sequenced with immunoSEQ multiplex PCR; TCRdb's copy has only in-frame clones and lacks some. The table has 250,000 to 350,000 clones, roughly 90% seen once. Sample: PBMCs. These TCRs come from a woman aged 18-29 years in good health and CMV-seronegative.

The rearrangement uses TRBV7-8 and TRBJ2-1; TRBD2 agrees at 10 bases. CDR1 is SGHVS, CDR2 FQNEAQ, per germline. V shed 6 bases, J shed 2 bases, and the junction held 7 bases outside the gene matches. The CDR3 consists of 16 residues. CDR3 coding DNA: TGTGCCAGCAGTTATCTAGCGGGAGATGCCTACAATGAGCAGTTCTTC. This sequence encodes CASSYLAGDAYNEQFF.

V and J are TRBV10-2 and TRBJ2-7; 7 positions match TRBD1. Germline CDR1 WSHSY, CDR2 SAAADI. V dropped 0 bases and J dropped 2; count of bases not matched to a gene: 13. This CDR3 spans 18 amino acids. CDR3: CASSESRLGDSEPYEQYF. The CDR3 DNA reads TGCGCCAGCAGTGAGTCACGGTTGGGGGACAGTGAGCCCTACGAGCAGTACTTC.

V is TRBV19 and J is TRBJ2-1, with D perhaps matching TRBD2 (6 bases). The V gene lost 3 bases and the J gene lost 3 bases, with 12 bases spanning the gap. Germline V gene lookup returns CDR1 LNHDA and CDR2 SQIVND (reference sequence). The CDR3 sequence is 15 residues long. As DNA, the CDR3 is TGTGCCAGTAGTATTATACTAGCAGGCTACAATGAGCAGTTCTTC. It specifies CASSIILAGYNEQFF.

The chain recombines TRBV28 with TRBJ2-2; 7 positions agree with TRBD1. Germline V gives CDR1 MDHEN, CDR2 SYDVKM. The length of the CDR3 is 14 residues. The V and J ends lost 6 bases and 7 bases, in that order; junction bases with no gene match: 8. This CDR3 reads CASRPGTAGGELFF. The CDR3 nucleotides are TGTGCCAGCAGGCCCGGGACAGCAGGCGGGGAGCTGTTTTTT.

V is TRBV7-6 and J is TRBJ1-1, with D perhaps TRBD1 (6 bases). CDR1 is SGHVS, CDR2 FNYEAQ, per germline. V lost 4 bases, J lost 4 bases, and 16 bases lay in between. The CDR3 covers 15 residues. The CDR3 sequence is CASSWEQGRGTEAFF. The CDR3 DNA reads TGTGCCAGCAGCTGGGAACAGGGCCGCGGCACTGAAGCTTTCTTT.

The rearrangement joins TRBV5-4 to TRBJ2-5, with 9 positions matching TRBD1. Germline V gene sequence: CDR1 SGHNT, CDR2 YYREEE (reference sequence). CDR3 length: 17 residues. The trim removed 1 base at V and 4 bases at J, leaving 11 bases unmatched. The CDR3 protein is CASSLPDGTGNGETQYF. CDR3 nucleotides: TGTGCCAGCAGCTTGCCAGACGGGACAGGGAACGGAGAGACCCAGTACTTC. Drawing the rest from reference TRBV5-4 and TRBJ2-5, the complete variable domain is ETGVTQSPTHLIKTRGQQVTLRCSSQSGHNTVSWYQQALGQGPQFIFQYYREEENGRGNFPPRFSGLQFPNYSSELNVNALELDDSALYLCASSLPDGTGNGETQYFGPGTRLLVL.

V gene TRBV9 combines with J gene TRBJ2-7; D possibly corresponds to TRBD2 (8 bases). Germline lookup yields CDR1 SGDLS and CDR2 YYNGEE. The germline V and J ends were trimmed by 7 bases and 5 bases, with 22 bases remaining between them. The CDR3 has 15 residues. CDR3 DNA: TGTGCCAGCCCCCAAGTGGCGGGAGGACAGGACGAGCAGTACTTC. This sequence encodes CASPQVAGGQDEQYF.

CDR3 region: CASSSGGNEQFF. The CDR3 DNA follows: TGTGCCAGCAGCTCAGGGGGAAATGAGCAGTTCTTC. The chain carries TRBV7-3 and TRBJ2-1; 7 nucleotides match TRBD1. This CDR3 contains 12 residues. In germline, CDR1 is SGHTA, CDR2 FQGTGA. The V segment lost 4 bases and the J segment 7 bases; nucleotides outside the gene matches: 1.